This T cell receptor (beta chain) is drawn from a study of blood T cell repertoires in COVID-19. Across the whole study: From the United States, Italy and Spain came samples of acute and convalescent COVID-19.

CDR3 length equals 18 residues. Cohort placement rested on clinical history that participants reported themselves. Cohort 3 recovered donors had two negative PCRs, clearance, or symptom resolution. Study processing details: Estimation of nucleated cell counts relied on the amplification of reference gene primers. Clones were read by immunoSEQ multiplex PCR, and TCRdb kept only the in-frame ones, dropping some. V and J calls and clone size are given by that table; D and trimming were obtained from the DNA. The table shows under 150,000 clones, with roughly 80% occurring only once. The sample comprised PBMCs or T cells enriched from blood (not recorded which). The chain recombines TRBV21-1 with TRBJ1-3; the listed D gene, TRBD1, was not tested against the DNA. TRBV21-1 is assigned pseudogene status. The TCR sequence derives from a middle-aged woman who had recovered from COVID-19. The CDR3: CASSKEGQGLFTGNTIYF. In nucleotides, the CDR3 is TGTGCCAGCAGCAAAGAGGGACAGGGGCTTTTTACTGGAAACACCATATATTTT.